These 21 T cell receptor beta chains came from one sample sequenced in a study of blood T cell repertoires in COVID-19. Repertoires were generated with immunoSEQ multiplex PCR, while TCRdb's copy carries only in-frame clones and drops some. This sample carries about 87,000 clones, about 85% of them seen once, and the ten largest clones take approximately 2.8%. Sequenced sample: peripheral blood. These receptors came from a woman older than 75 with COVID-19, enrolled during active disease.

The chain uses TRBV18 and TRBJ2-1; TRBD2 aligns across 13 bases. Germline V gene data show CDR1 as KGHSH and CDR2 as LQKENI. The CDR3 consists of 20 residues. V lost 3 bases, J lost 1 base, and 12 bases stayed unmatched. The CDR3: CASSPRLAGGWELSYNEQFF. Here the CDR3 DNA reads TGTGCCAGCTCACCTCGACTAGCGGGAGGATGGGAGTTGTCCTACAATGAGCAGTTCTTC. The variable domain in full, with the rest retrieved from reference TRBV18 and TRBJ2-1, is NAGVMQNPRHLVRRRGQEARLRCSPMKGHSHVYWYRQLPEEGLKFMVYLQKENIIDESGMPKERFSAEFPKEGPSILRIQQVVRGDSAAYFCASSPRLAGGWELSYNEQFFGPGTRLTVL.

The V and J genes are TRBV10-3 and TRBJ1-2; TRBD1 matches 12 bases. Trimming at V came to 7 bases and at J to 4 bases, leaving 4 bases not matched to a gene. This CDR3 is 14 amino acids long. The germline CDR1 and CDR2 sequences are ENHRY and SYGVKD. The CDR3 loop reads CAITGTGGGYGYTF. CDR3 coding DNA: TGTGCCATCACCGGGACAGGGGGCGGCTATGGCTACACCTTC.

The CDR3 DNA follows: TGTGCCAGCAGTCCTAGGCCAGGCACAGATACGCAGTATTTT. Translation gives CASSPRPGTDTQYF. The chain has TRBV7-9 and TRBJ2-3, with D uncertain. The germline V gene has CDR1 SEHNR and CDR2 FQNEAQ (reference sequence). CDR3 length equals 14 residues. V was clipped by 6 bases and J by 1 base, with 11 bases between them.

V gene TRBV10-3 combines with J gene TRBJ2-2; the D is unclear. The CDR3 has 12 amino acids. Looked up from germline, CDR1 is ENHRY and CDR2 is SYGVKD. Trimming left V 3 bases short and J 6 bases short, with 5 bases between. The DNA for the CDR3 is TGTGCCATCAGTGACCAATCCGGGGAGCTGTTTTTT. Residues: CAISDQSGELFF.

V usage is TRBV5-1 and J usage is TRBJ2-5, with no clear D. The V end lost 1 base, the J end lost 0 bases, and 7 bases lay between the germline ends. CDR3 length equals 14 residues. Germline V gene lookup returns CDR1 SGHRS and CDR2 YFSETQ. The CDR3 DNA reads TGCGCCAGCAGCTTGCTCCCGTACCAAGAGACCCAGTACTTC. Encoded protein: CASSLLPYQETQYF. Together with reference TRBV5-1 and TRBJ2-5, the CDR3 gives the full variable domain: KAGVTQTPRYLIKTRGQQVTLSCSPISGHRSVSWYQQTPGQGLQFLFEYFSETQRNKGNFPGRFSGRQFSNSRSEMNVSTLELGDSALYLCASSLLPYQETQYFGPGTRLLVL.

This sequence joins TRBV5-1 and TRBJ2-7, with TRBD2 matching over 7 bases. The CDR3 sequence is 14 residues long. Germline CDR1 reads SGHRS; CDR2 reads YFSETQ. The J segment lost 3 bases and the V segment lost 0 bases, leaving 3 bases of the junction unmatched. The CDR3 loop is CASSLASGIYEQYF. The CDR3, as DNA: TGCGCCAGCAGCTTGGCCAGCGGGATCTACGAGCAGTACTTC. Variable domain in full (rest from reference TRBV5-1 and TRBJ2-7): KAGVTQTPRYLIKTRGQQVTLSCSPISGHRSVSWYQQTPGQGLQFLFEYFSETQRNKGNFPGRFSGRQFSNSRSEMNVSTLELGDSALYLCASSLASGIYEQYFGPGTRLTVT.

V and J are TRBV2 and TRBJ1-3; 10 bases line up with TRBD1. Germline loops: CDR1 SNHLY, CDR2 FYNNEI. The CDR3 totals 14 residues. V lost 5 bases and J lost 8; bases outside the gene matches: 6. CDR3 residues: CASSKGQGRDTIYF. In DNA form, the CDR3 reads TGTGCCAGCAGTAAGGGACAGGGGAGAGACACCATATATTTT.

This clone appeared once. The gene calls are TRBV18 and TRBJ2-7, with 7 bases lining up with TRBD1. This CDR3 region has 15 residues. Germline CDR1 and CDR2: KGHSH and LQKENI. Trimming removed 1 base from V and 2 bases from J; junction bases left unmatched: 5. The CDR3 region is CASSPLRDSTYEQYF. The CDR3 DNA is TGTGCCAGCTCACCACTCCGGGACAGCACCTACGAGCAGTACTTC.

The genes are TRBV9 and TRBJ2-7, with 9 positions matching TRBD1. CDR3 length equals 15 residues. V was pared by 4 bases and J by 2 bases, with 7 bases of the junction left unmatched. Germline CDR1 SGDLS, CDR2 YYNGEE. The CDR3 region is CASSPRTGEAYEQYF. CDR3 nucleotides: TGTGCCAGCAGCCCGAGGACAGGGGAGGCCTACGAGCAGTACTTC.

This chain links TRBV15 with TRBJ2-5; tentative D call: TRBD1 (7 bases). The germline CDR1 and CDR2 sequences are LNHNV and YYDKDF (reference sequence). The CDR3 is made up of 14 amino acids. The V end lost 2 bases, the J end lost 5 bases, and 12 bases lay between the germline ends. The CDR3 reads CATSRQGDWETQYF. CDR3 nucleotide sequence: TGTGCCACCAGCAGACAGGGGGACTGGGAGACCCAGTACTTC. Using reference TRBV15 and TRBJ2-5 for the parts outside the CDR3, the full variable domain is DAMVIQNPRYQVTQFGKPVTLSCSQTLNHNVMYWYQQKSSQAPKLLFHYYDKDFNNEADTPDNFQSRRPNTSFCFLDIRSPGLGDTAMYLCATSRQGDWETQYFGPGTRLLVL.

The chain links TRBV12-5 to TRBJ1-3; the D is unclear. Trimming took 5 bases from V and 3 from J, leaving 8 bases between them. There are 13 residues in the CDR3. Germline loops: CDR1 LGHNT, CDR2 FRNRAP. The CDR3 DNA is TGTGCTAGTGGTCTCTCGGGTGGAAACACCATATATTTT. Protein sequence: CASGLSGGNTIYF.

The rearrangement links TRBV21-1 to TRBJ2-5; the table's TRBD2 call for D was not verified on the DNA. TRBV21-1 is a pseudogene. This CDR3 is 17 amino acids long. CDR3 coding DNA: TGTGCCAGCAGCAAAATGTCCGGGCTAGCGGGAGTGAAGACCCAGTACTTC. It codes for CASSKMSGLAGVKTQYF.

This rearrangement joins TRBV7-9 to TRBJ2-7, with a possible D match to TRBD2 (5 bases). Between the trimmed V and J ends, which lost 1 base and 3 bases, there was a span of 13 bases. There are 15 residues in the CDR3. Germline V CDR1 and CDR2: SEHNR, FQNEAQ (reference sequence). The CDR3 is CASSLGAAGFYEQYF. The CDR3 region has the DNA TGTGCCAGCAGCTTAGGGGCGGCGGGTTTCTACGAGCAGTACTTC. The full variable domain, with the rest looked up from reference TRBV7-9 and TRBJ2-7, is DTGVSQNPRHKITKRGQNVTFRCDPISEHNRLYWYRQTLGQGPEFLTYFQNEAQLEKSRLLSDRFSAERPKGSFSTLEIQRTEQGDSAMYLCASSLGAAGFYEQYFGPGTRLTVT.

This rearrangement joins TRBV6-2 or TRBV6-3 to TRBJ2-3; the D gene is possibly TRBD2 (6 bases). Germline loops: CDR1 MNHEY, CDR2 SVGEGT. The CDR3 covers 16 residues. V was cut by 2 bases and J by 2 bases, with 14 bases left in between. In nucleotides, the CDR3 is TGTGCCAGCAGTTACCGGGTAGCGGATTACACAGATACGCAGTATTTT. Translation: CASSYRVADYTDTQYF.

The chain combines TRBV11-1 with TRBJ1-5, with 10 bases aligning to TRBD1. Per germline, CDR1 SGHAT and CDR2 FQDESV (reference sequence). The CDR3 spans 16 residues. V trimming: 5 bases; J trimming: 5 bases; junction bases outside the gene matches: 9. CDR3 region: CASSRPRTGGHQPQHF. DNA for the CDR3: TGTGCCAGCAGCCGACCCCGGACAGGGGGTCATCAGCCCCAGCATTTT. Full variable domain (remainder filled in from reference TRBV11-1 and TRBJ1-5): EAEVAQSPRYKITEKSQAVAFWCDPISGHATLYWYRQILGQGPELLVQFQDESVVDDSQLPKDRFSAERLKGVDSTLKIQPAELGDSAMYLCASSRPRTGGHQPQHFGDGTRLSIL.

V usage is TRBV3-1 (or the pseudogene TRBV3-2) and J usage is TRBJ2-1; D gene uncertain. Germline assignment: CDR1 LGHDT and CDR2 YNNKEL (reference sequence). This CDR3 is built from 12 residues. V lost 11 bases, J lost 6 bases, and 14 bases lay in between. The CDR3 here is CASSHGGNEQFF. CDR3 nucleotides: TGTGCCTCCAGCCACGGCGGCAATGAGCAGTTCTTC.

J is TRBJ1-1 and V is TRBV7-8; D is unresolved. The ends were cut back, 1 base at V and 0 bases at J, with 6 bases in the middle. Germline CDR1 SGHVS, CDR2 FQNEAQ. This CDR3 has 14 amino acids. CDR3 region: CASSLVSMNTEAFF. The CDR3 DNA follows: TGTGCCAGCAGCTTAGTAAGCATGAACACTGAAGCTTTCTTT.

The J gene is TRBJ2-7, the V gene TRBV19, with D possibly matching TRBD1 (6 bases). This CDR3 has 14 residues. Germline loops: CDR1 LNHDA, CDR2 SQIVND (reference sequence). The V end lost 6 bases, the J end lost 3 bases, and 15 bases lay between the germline ends. CDR3 sequence (DNA): TGTGCCAGTAGAGACACCTCGGGACACTACGAGCAGTACTTC. Its translation: CASRDTSGHYEQYF.

This chain connects TRBV19 to TRBJ2-2, with TRBD2 identical over 13 bases. After removal of 1 base from V and 6 bases from J, the junction contained 5 bases not matched to a gene. Germline CDR1 and CDR2: LNHDA and SQIVND (reference sequence). The CDR3 is 17 amino acids. The CDR3 sequence is CASSIGGLAGLAGELFF. The CDR3 coding sequence is TGTGCCAGTAGTATAGGGGGACTAGCGGGATTGGCCGGGGAGCTGTTTTTT.

This chain uses TRBV6-5 with TRBJ2-3, with TRBD2 matching over 13 bases. In germline, CDR1 is MNHEY, CDR2 SVGAGI. The CDR3 consists of 14 residues. Germline trimming cut 8 bases from V and 2 bases from J; bases unmatched to any gene: 1. The CDR3 coding sequence is TGTGCCAGCGGACTAGCGGGGGTCACAGATACGCAGTATTTT. It specifies CASGLAGVTDTQYF.

The chain links TRBV9 to TRBJ1-2; no definite D call. The CDR3 is 14 amino acids. The V end lost 4 bases, the J end lost 0 bases, and 10 bases lay between the germline ends. CDR1 and CDR2 from the germline V gene are SGDLS and YYNGEE. In DNA form, the CDR3 reads TGTGCCAGCAGCCCGGACGGGACTAACTATGGCTACACCTTC. Encoded protein: CASSPDGTNYGYTF. Looking up the rest from reference TRBV9 and TRBJ1-2 gives the full variable domain: DSGVTQTPKHLITATGQRVTLRCSPRSGDLSVYWYQQSLDQGLQFLIQYYNGEERAKGNILERFSAQQFPDLHSELNLSSLELGDSALYFCASSPDGTNYGYTFGSGTRLTVV.